This is a list of T cell receptor beta chains from one sample in a study of blood T cell repertoires in COVID-19. This table comes from immunoSEQ multiplex PCR, and its TCRdb copy is limited to in-frame clones, with some not included. The table has about 83,000 clones, around 87% seen once. Sequencing was done on a sample of peripheral blood. The source is an elderly man with active or convalescent COVID-19. CDR3s include the opening cysteine and the closing phenylalanine or tryptophan. The order of the fields is J gene, clone size, V gene, D gene, CDR3 protein, CDR3 DNA. The D gene is left open where the match is weak. The listing skips clone size in some rows; elsewhere it reads once, few, many or a size class.

>TRBJ2-1|NA|TRBV5-1|TRBD1
CASSFRDRNINEQFF
TGCGCCAGCAGCTTCCGGGACAGGAACATCAATGAGCAGTTCTTC
>TRBJ2-1|NA|TRBV11-3|TRBD2
CASSFLAGVGGSYNEQFF
TGTGCCAGCAGCTTCCTAGCGGGAGTAGGGGGCTCCTACAATGAGCAGTTCTTC
>TRBJ2-3|NA|TRBV7-8|NA
CASSLTASRGPYTDTQYF
TGTGCCAGCAGCTTAACCGCCTCGCGGGGGCCTTACACAGATACGCAGTATTTT
>TRBJ2-3|NA|TRBV18|NA
CASSIAGRGTDTQYF
TGTGCCAGCTCAATTGCGGGTCGGGGGACAGATACGCAGTATTTT
>TRBJ1-1|NA|TRBV10-2|NA
CASAPRGKNTEAFF
TGCGCCAGCGCCCCCCGGGGGAAGAACACTGAAGCTTTCTTT
>TRBJ1-3|NA|TRBV19|NA
CASSIGGVWNTIYF
TGTGCCAGTAGTATCGGAGGGGTTTGGAACACCATATATTTT
>TRBJ1-1|NA|TRBV5-4|NA
CASTSQFPNTEAFF
TGTGCCAGCACCTCACAGTTTCCGAACACTGAAGCTTTCTTT
>TRBJ2-3|once|TRBV6-5|TRBD2
CASSYGGGPTDTQYF
TGTGCCAGCAGTTATGGGGGGGGACCCACAGATACGCAGTATTTT
>TRBJ2-1|NA|TRBV7-6|NA
CASSSSAGNEQFF
TGTGCCAGCAGCTCCTCTGCAGGCAATGAGCAGTTCTTC
>TRBJ2-5|NA|TRBV5-1|NA
CASSLTGPPETQYF
TGCGCCAGCAGCTTGACAGGGCCCCCCGAGACCCAGTACTTC
>TRBJ1-1|NA|TRBV11-2|NA
CASSLRAGGNTEAFF
TGTGCCAGCAGCCTCCGGGCGGGGGGGAACACTGAAGCTTTCTTT
>TRBJ2-3|NA|TRBV5-1|TRBD1
CASSLGTVETDTQYF
TGCGCCAGCAGCTTAGGGACAGTGGAAACAGATACGCAGTATTTT
>TRBJ1-5|few|TRBV10-2|NA
CASTKDNLNNQPQHF
TGCGCCAGCACCAAAGACAACCTCAACAATCAGCCCCAGCATTTT
>TRBJ1-6|few|TRBV14|NA
CASSPGSYNSPLHF
TGTGCCAGCAGCCCCGGCTCCTATAATTCACCCCTCCACTTT
>TRBJ1-1|NA|TRBV5-4|NA
CASSFDLGNTEAFF
TGTGCCAGCAGCTTTGACTTAGGGAACACTGAAGCTTTCTTT
>TRBJ1-2|NA|TRBV19|NA
CASSALVSPTNYGYTF
TGTGCCAGTAGTGCCCTAGTCAGTCCGACTAACTATGGCTACACCTTC
>TRBJ2-3|NA|TRBV5-1|TRBD2
CASSYKLAGGTDTQYF
TGCGCCAGCAGCTATAAGCTAGCGGGGGGCACAGATACGCAGTATTTT
>TRBJ1-6|NA|TRBV5-1|TRBD1
CASSLAGQGDNSPLHF
TGCGCCAGCAGCTTGGCCGGGCAGGGGGATAATTCACCCCTCCACTTT
>TRBJ2-4|NA|TRBV6-5|NA
CAAKLIAKNIQYF
TGTGCCGCGAAACTAATAGCCAAAAACATTCAGTACTTC
>TRBJ1-2|NA|TRBV28|TRBD1
CASSFQGATYRYGYTF
TGTGCCAGCAGTTTTCAGGGGGCAACATACCGCTATGGCTACACCTTC
>TRBJ1-1|few|TRBV5-1|TRBD1
CASSVQGADGKAFF
TGCGCCAGCAGCGTACAGGGGGCGGATGGTAAAGCTTTCTTT
>TRBJ1-6|NA|TRBV6-5|NA
CASSSARGRQPLHF
TGTGCCAGCAGTTCGGCGCGGGGGCGCCAACCCCTCCACTTT
>TRBJ2-2|once|TRBV10-3|NA
CAISESTLPGVTGELFF
TGTGCCATCAGTGAGTCGACCCTGCCAGGGGTCACCGGGGAGCTGTTTTTT
>TRBJ1-2|NA|TRBV6-5|NA
CASSYSTSNYGYTF
TGTGCCAGCAGTTACTCAACTTCTAACTATGGCTACACCTTC
>TRBJ2-3|NA|TRBV12-5|NA
CASGQGFGTDTQYF
TGTGCTAGTGGTCAGGGTTTCGGCACAGATACGCAGTATTTT
>TRBJ2-5|NA|TRBV7-2|NA
CASSLNDNRETQYF
TGTGCCAGCAGCTTAAATGACAATCGGGAGACCCAGTACTTC
>TRBJ1-5|once|TRBV19|TRBD1
CASSSDRAGNQPQHF
TGTGCCAGTAGCTCGGACAGGGCTGGTAATCAGCCCCAGCATTTT
>TRBJ2-1|NA|TRBV24-1|NA
CATSDPFHNEQFF
TGTGCCACCAGTGACCCCTTTCACAATGAGCAGTTCTTC
>TRBJ1-2|NA|TRBV28|TRBD1
CASSLWTGGTNYGYTF
TGTGCCAGCAGTTTATGGACAGGGGGCACTAACTATGGCTACACCTTC
>TRBJ2-1|NA|TRBV24-1|TRBD2
CATSDALAGGDNEQFF
TGTGCCACCAGTGATGCACTAGCGGGAGGCGACAATGAGCAGTTCTTC
>TRBJ2-3|NA|TRBV28|NA
CASSLSISTDTQYF
TGTGCCAGCAGTTTATCCATTAGCACAGATACGCAGTATTTT
>TRBJ2-5|NA|TRBV5-1|NA
CASSLVQQRGETQYF
TGCGCCAGCAGCTTGGTCCAGCAAAGGGGAGAGACCCAGTACTTC
>TRBJ1-2|NA|TRBV5-1|NA
CASSLVQANNYGYTF
TGCGCCAGCAGCTTGGTACAGGCGAATAACTATGGCTACACCTTC
>TRBJ1-3|NA|TRBV11-2|NA
CASSPSGGRGNTIYF
TGTGCCAGCAGCCCATCGGGGGGCAGAGGAAACACCATATATTTT
>TRBJ2-3|NA|TRBV5-1|NA
CASSFQGNTDTQYF
TGCGCCAGCAGCTTCCAGGGGAACACAGATACGCAGTATTTT
>TRBJ1-2|few|TRBV10-3|TRBD1
CAIRRDRSNYGYTF
TGTGCCATCAGACGGGACAGGTCTAACTATGGCTACACCTTC
>TRBJ2-1|NA|TRBV9|NA
CASSPFGQGGNEQFF
TGTGCCAGCAGCCCGTTCGGCCAGGGGGGCAATGAGCAGTTCTTC
>TRBJ1-4|NA|TRBV19|NA
CASSIFSGARNEKLFF
TGTGCCAGTAGTATCTTTTCAGGGGCCCGAAATGAAAAACTGTTTTTT
>TRBJ2-5|NA|TRBV18|NA
CASSLGDGTQYF
TGTGCCAGCTCACTCGGAGATGGAACCCAGTACTTC
>TRBJ1-1|many|TRBV5-4|NA
CASSFGQGNTEAFF
TGTGCCAGCAGCTTCGGCCAGGGAAACACTGAAGCTTTCTTT
>TRBJ1-2|NA|TRBV19|NA
CASSMGEGGRIGYTF
TGTGCCAGTAGTATGGGAGAAGGGGGAAGGATTGGCTACACCTTC
>TRBJ1-1|NA|TRBV4-1|NA
CASSQKTGWPTAAFF
TGCGCCAGCAGCCAAAAGACAGGATGGCCAACAGCTGCTTTCTTT
>TRBJ1-2|NA|TRBV19|NA
CASSMAPRGGNYGYTF
TGTGCCAGTAGTATGGCCCCAAGGGGGGGGAACTATGGCTACACCTTC
>TRBJ1-1|NA|TRBV28|TRBD1
CASSLVTGGYEAFF
TGTGCCAGCAGTTTAGTGACAGGGGGCTATGAAGCTTTCTTT
>TRBJ1-1|NA|TRBV19|NA
CASSIVAGTGTEAFF
TGTGCCAGTAGTATAGTTGCGGGAACGGGGACTGAAGCTTTCTTT
>TRBJ2-3|NA|TRBV11-2|NA
CASSLTEAGSPNF
TGTGCCAGCAGCCTGACAGAGGCAGGGTCCCCCAATTTT
>TRBJ1-2|NA|TRBV3-1/TRBV3-2|NA
CASSQVEGYGYTF
TGTGCCAGCAGCCAAGTGGAGGGCTATGGCTACACCTTC
>TRBJ1-4|NA|TRBV4-1|NA
CASSSEVGVSREKLFF
TGCGCCAGCAGCTCCGAAGTCGGGGTCTCGCGTGAAAAACTGTTTTTT
>TRBJ1-1|NA|TRBV3-1/TRBV3-2|TRBD1
CASSQAGGFFPEAFF
TGTGCCAGCAGCCAGGCAGGGGGGTTTTTTCCTGAAGCTTTCTTT
>TRBJ1-4|NA|TRBV5-1|NA
CASSFRGRGIATNEKLFF
TGCGCCAGCAGCTTCCGGGGGCGGGGGATTGCAACTAATGAAAAACTGTTTTTT
>TRBJ1-2|NA|TRBV4-1|NA
CASSQAPRVYGYTF
TGCGCCAGCAGCCAAGCTCCCCGGGTCTATGGCTACACCTTC
>TRBJ1-4|NA|TRBV3-1/TRBV3-2|NA
CASSHRRGTNEKLFF
TGTGCCAGCAGCCATAGGAGGGGCACTAATGAAAAACTGTTTTTT
>TRBJ1-2|NA|TRBV12-3/TRBV12-4|NA
CASSFAAASGYTF
TGTGCCAGCAGTTTTGCTGCGGCATCCGGCTACACCTTC
>TRBJ2-3|NA|TRBV7-2|TRBD1
CASSLTGVGTDTQYF
TGTGCCAGCAGCCTGACAGGGGTCGGGACAGATACGCAGTATTTT
>TRBJ2-3|NA|TRBV2|TRBD2
CASKPSGRARLSTDTQYF
TGTGCCAGCAAGCCTAGCGGGAGAGCTAGACTAAGCACAGATACGCAGTATTTT
>TRBJ1-4|NA|TRBV19|TRBD1
CASSIKDRGLPNEKLFF
TGTGCCAGTAGTATTAAGGACAGGGGGCTACCTAATGAAAAACTGTTTTTT
>TRBJ1-1|NA|TRBV28|NA
CASSLSLAGKTEAFF
TGTGCCAGCAGTTTGAGTTTAGCGGGGAAGACTGAAGCTTTCTTT
>TRBJ2-2|NA|TRBV7-2|TRBD1
CASSAQGSYTGELFF
TGTGCCAGCAGCGCACAGGGGTCCTACACCGGGGAGCTGTTTTTT
>TRBJ1-1|once|TRBV5-1|NA
CASSLRGGGRLNTEAFF
TGCGCCAGCAGCTTGAGGGGAGGGGGACGGCTGAACACTGAAGCTTTCTTT